These 26 T cell receptor beta chains came from one sample sequenced in a study of beta chain features in type 1 diabetes. Study outcomes and limitations: When Type 1 diabetes patients were examined, their TCRB CDR3s proved moderately but significantly shorter in all four CD4+ subsets.

Their specific antigens are unknown. Every bit of the isolated RNA underwent reverse transcription, so sequencing read expressed TCRB transcripts. Some clones are missing from TCRdb's copy, which holds only in-frame ones; the method was immunoSEQ multiplex PCR. The repertoire holds roughly 340,000 clones, with approximately 12% as singletons. The sample was naive CD4+ T cells from blood. The source is a woman aged 18-30 years with type 1 diabetes.

The CDR3 loop reads CASSFLASTGELFF. In DNA form, the CDR3 reads TGTGCCAGCAGCTTCCTCGCGTCCACCGGGGAGCTGTTTTTT. The V gene is TRBV7-2, the J gene TRBJ2-2; no definite D call. Germline CDR1 and CDR2: SGHTA and FQGNSA. The V end lost 3 bases, the J end lost 4 bases, and 9 bases lay between the germline ends. The CDR3 sequence is 14 residues long.

The J gene is TRBJ1-1, the V gene TRBV30; TRBD1 might be the D (5 bases). Germline V CDR1 and CDR2: GTSNPN, SVGIG (reference sequence). The CDR3 loop spans 12 amino acids. V shed 2 bases and J shed 8 bases, with 12 bases lying between them. The CDR3 DNA is TGTGCCTGGAGTCCCCGCAGGGCAGAAGCTTTCTTT. Translated, it gives CAWSPRRAEAFF.

The chain joins TRBV15 to TRBJ2-7; 9 bases are a match to TRBD1. This CDR3 region has 15 residues. Germline values: CDR1 LNHNV, CDR2 YYDKDF (reference sequence). The trim removed 0 bases at V and 4 bases at J, leaving 4 bases unmatched. The CDR3 DNA follows: TGTGCCACCAGCAGAGATGGGACAGGGACGTACGAGCAGTACTTC. Translated, it gives CATSRDGTGTYEQYF.

This clone was seen more than once but under ten times. The chain employs TRBV7-9 and TRBJ2-1, with 8 nucleotides matching TRBD2. Unmatched junction bases numbered 4, after V lost 2 bases and J lost 7 bases. There are 14 residues in the CDR3. CDR1 is SEHNR, CDR2 FQNEAQ, per germline (reference sequence). CDR3 sequence: CASSLTGGANEQFF. The CDR3 bases are TGTGCCAGCAGCTTAACGGGAGGGGCGAATGAGCAGTTCTTC.

This chain connects TRBV7-9 to TRBJ2-7; perhaps TRBD2 as D (5 bases). The CDR3 contains 16 residues. Germline V gene data show CDR1 as SEHNR and CDR2 as FQNEAQ (reference sequence). V gave up 5 bases and J gave up 5 bases, with 22 bases separating them. Here the CDR3 reads CASSPPQSSLMDEQYF. The CDR3 DNA reads as TGTGCCAGCAGCCCCCCCCAATCTAGCCTTATGGACGAGCAGTACTTC.

The sample holds a few counts of this clone. The chain carries TRBV5-1 and TRBJ2-5; D is unclear. The germline CDR1 and CDR2 sequences are SGHRS and YFSETQ. This CDR3 is 14 amino acids long. The ends were cut back, 0 bases at V and 0 bases at J, with 6 bases in the middle. The CDR3 DNA follows: TGCGCCAGCAGCTTGGGGGCCTACCAAGAGACCCAGTACTTC. Translation gives CASSLGAYQETQYF. Using reference TRBV5-1 and TRBJ2-5 for the parts outside the CDR3, the full variable domain is KAGVTQTPRYLIKTRGQQVTLSCSPISGHRSVSWYQQTPGQGLQFLFEYFSETQRNKGNFPGRFSGRQFSNSRSEMNVSTLELGDSALYLCASSLGAYQETQYFGPGTRLLVL.

This clone was counted only a few times. The rearrangement links TRBV20-1 to TRBJ2-3, with a tentative D call TRBD2 (5 bases). The CDR3 runs to 11 residues. CDR1 and CDR2 from the germline V gene are DFQATT and SNEGSKA (reference sequence). CDR3 nucleotide sequence: TGCAGCGGGATTATGACAGATACGCAGTATTTT. This translates into CSGIMTDTQYF.

This clone was observed a handful of times. The V call is TRBV29-1, the J call TRBJ2-1; TRBD2 matches at 9 bases. The germline gives CDR1 SQVTM, CDR2 ANQGSEA. Trimming at V came to 2 bases and at J to 3 bases, leaving 2 bases not matched to a gene. The CDR3 contains 14 residues. CDR3 DNA sequence: TGCAGCGTTGAAACTAGCGGGCTCTACAATGAGCAGTTCTTC. Encoded protein: CSVETSGLYNEQFF.

This sequence joins TRBV6-1 and TRBJ2-7, with 7 bases lining up with TRBD2. Germline CDR1 reads MNHNS; CDR2 reads SASEGT. With 4 bases clipped from V and 9 bases from J, the junction kept 9 bases outside the gene matches. There are 13 residues in the CDR3. For the CDR3, the DNA is TGTGCCAGCAGTGCCCGCCTAGCGGAGGTGCAGTACGTC. Translated: CASSARLAEVQYV.

CDR3 sequence reads: CASSYRGTSGRSYEQYF. The CDR3 nucleotides are TGTGCCAGCAGTTACCGGGGGACTAGCGGGAGGTCATACGAGCAGTACTTC. The chain employs TRBV28 and TRBJ2-7, with 15 bases that match TRBD2. Losses at the gene ends were 4 bases for V and 4 bases for J; bases not matched to a gene: 8. The CDR3 consists of 17 residues. In germline, CDR1 is MDHEN, CDR2 SYDVKM.

V is TRBV5-1 and J is TRBJ2-3; 14 bases map to TRBD2. From germline, CDR1 is SGHRS and CDR2 YFSETQ. Unmatched junction bases numbered 9, after V lost 4 bases and J lost 5 bases. The CDR3 is 17 amino acids. The CDR3 DNA reads TGCGCCAGCAGCCTCAGGGGACTAGCGGGAGCGGGAGATACGCAGTATTTT. It translates to CASSLRGLAGAGDTQYF. The entire variable domain, with the rest obtained from reference TRBV5-1 and TRBJ2-3, is as follows: KAGVTQTPRYLIKTRGQQVTLSCSPISGHRSVSWYQQTPGQGLQFLFEYFSETQRNKGNFPGRFSGRQFSNSRSEMNVSTLELGDSALYLCASSLRGLAGAGDTQYFGPGTRLTVL.

The chain joins TRBV15 to TRBJ2-2; 15 nucleotides agree with TRBD2. Trimming took 3 bases from V and 4 from J; bases not matched to a gene: 3. The CDR3 extends over 17 amino acids. The germline V gene encodes CDR1 LNHNV and CDR2 YYDKDF (reference sequence). The CDR3 sequence is CATSRGLAGGPTGELFF. The CDR3 coding sequence is TGTGCCACCAGCAGGGGACTAGCGGGAGGTCCCACCGGGGAGCTGTTTTTT.

The V and J genes are TRBV2 and TRBJ1-1; D is uncertain. CDR1 is SNHLY, CDR2 FYNNEI, per germline. This CDR3 has 15 residues. Deletions cut 4 bases from V and 4 bases from J, with 16 bases between. The CDR3 region is CASSVDRGRGTEAFF. CDR3 nucleotides: TGTGCCAGCAGTGTTGACCGCGGGCGGGGCACTGAAGCTTTCTTT.

The genes are TRBV9 and TRBJ2-5; TRBD1 aligns across 9 bases. J lost 4 bases, V lost 0 bases, and 10 bases had no gene match. This CDR3 has 17 amino acids. Germline V gene sequence: CDR1 SGDLS, CDR2 YYNGEE. CDR3 region: CASSVATSTGGLETQYF. The CDR3 DNA reads TGTGCCAGCAGCGTAGCGACGTCTACAGGGGGCCTAGAGACCCAGTACTTC.

This clone is a singleton in its sample. The V call is TRBV25-1, the J call TRBJ1-2; 7 bases are a match to TRBD1. The junction had 9 bases not matched to a gene; V was cut back by 2 bases and J by 3 bases. CDR1 and CDR2 (germline): MGHDK, SYGVNS. The CDR3 has 16 residues. The CDR3 DNA reads TGTGCCAGCAGTGAAGGGGGACAGTCGGGCTACTATGGCTACACCTTC. Translation gives CASSEGGQSGYYGYTF.

V is TRBV14 and J is TRBJ1-2; D is perhaps TRBD1 (5 bases). CDR1 SGHDN and CDR2 FVKESK come from the germline V gene. V lost 3 bases, J lost 2 bases, and 16 bases lay in between. The CDR3 is made up of 16 amino acids. The CDR3 loop is CASSHSAQGLNYGYTF. In DNA form, the CDR3 reads TGTGCCAGCAGCCACTCGGCCCAGGGATTGAACTATGGCTACACCTTC.

This chain uses TRBV9 with TRBJ2-1; 11 bases line up with TRBD1. The CDR3 loop spans 16 amino acids. The J segment lost 7 bases and the V segment lost 2 bases, leaving 8 bases of the junction unmatched. Per the germline V gene, CDR1 is SGDLS and CDR2 is YYNGEE. The CDR3 coding sequence is TGTGCCAGCAGCGTCACGGGACAGGGGGTAGGAAATGAGCAGTTCTTC. Its protein product is CASSVTGQGVGNEQFF.

This clone was detected only a few times. The chain couples TRBV28 to TRBJ1-2; D is uncertain. Germline V gene lookup returns CDR1 MDHEN and CDR2 SYDVKM. The CDR3 length is 13 residues. The germline V and J ends were trimmed by 3 bases and 8 bases, with 13 bases remaining between them. CDR3 sequence: CASSLPRSYGYTF. CDR3 nucleotides: TGTGCCAGCAGTTTGCCTCGATCCTACGGCTACACCTTC.

The rearrangement joins TRBV11-2 to TRBJ2-1; 12 bases line up with TRBD2. V dropped 5 bases and J dropped 5; count of bases not matched to a gene: 10. The CDR3 is 17 residues long. CDR1 SGHAT and CDR2 FQNNGV come from the germline V gene. The CDR3 protein is CASSPLRRTSGDNEQFF. DNA for the CDR3: TGTGCCAGCAGCCCACTAAGGCGGACTAGCGGGGACAATGAGCAGTTCTTC.

The chain joins TRBV6-1 to TRBJ1-5; D remains unclear. Trimming cost V 4 bases and J 0 bases, with 10 bases left between them. The CDR3 totals 15 residues. CDR1 is MNHNS, CDR2 SASEGT, per germline. The CDR3 DNA reads TGTGCCAGCAGTGCTTACGGGAATAGCAATCAGCCCCAGCATTTT. This sequence encodes CASSAYGNSNQPQHF.

In its sample, this clone was seen a few times. This chain joins TRBV18 and TRBJ2-1; 7 bases agree with TRBD1. The length of the CDR3 is 15 residues. Per the germline V gene, CDR1 is KGHSH and CDR2 is LQKENI. After removal of 5 bases from V and 3 bases from J, the junction contained 7 bases not matched to a gene. This CDR3 reads CASSASGTVYNEQFF. The CDR3 DNA follows: TGTGCCAGCTCAGCCTCCGGGACAGTCTACAATGAGCAGTTCTTC. Drawing the rest from reference TRBV18 and TRBJ2-1, the complete variable domain is NAGVMQNPRHLVRRRGQEARLRCSPMKGHSHVYWYRQLPEEGLKFMVYLQKENIIDESGMPKERFSAEFPKEGPSILRIQQVVRGDSAAYFCASSASGTVYNEQFFGPGTRLTVL.

This chain connects TRBV7-9 to TRBJ2-3, with D perhaps TRBD2 (6 bases). This CDR3 comprises 15 residues. Trimming left V 1 base short and J 1 base short, with 9 bases between. CDR1 SEHNR and CDR2 FQNEAQ come from the germline V gene (reference sequence). The CDR3 DNA is TGTGCCAGCAGCTTAGGGCGGGACCGCACAGATACGCAGTATTTT. As protein: CASSLGRDRTDTQYF.

This clone was observed a handful of times. The J gene is TRBJ2-7, the V gene TRBV19; perhaps TRBD1 as D (5 bases). The CDR3 spans 18 residues. Germline lookup yields CDR1 LNHDA and CDR2 SQIVND (reference sequence). V dropped 5 bases and J dropped 0 bases, with 23 bases sitting between them. The CDR3 spells CASSRWKGQTTFSYEQYF. CDR3 sequence (DNA): TGTGCCAGTAGTCGTTGGAAGGGGCAGACAACATTCTCCTACGAGCAGTACTTC. The variable domain in full, with the rest retrieved from reference TRBV19 and TRBJ2-7, is DGGITQSPKYLFRKEGQNVTLSCEQNLNHDAMYWYRQDPGQGLRLIYYSQIVNDFQKGDIAEGYSVSREKKESFPLTVTSAQKNPTAFYLCASSRWKGQTTFSYEQYFGPGTRLTVT.

This chain links TRBV11-2 with TRBJ1-1, with D hard to call. The CDR3 loop spans 16 amino acids. Deletions cut 3 bases from V and 4 bases from J, with 18 bases between. The germline V gene encodes CDR1 SGHAT and CDR2 FQNNGV. The CDR3 DNA is TGTGCCAGCAGCTTCGGTATATTCAATGGAGCCACTGAAGCTTTCTTT. It specifies CASSFGIFNGATEAFF.

This chain links TRBV4-1 with TRBJ1-2, with 7 bases aligning to TRBD1. Germline trimming cut 1 base from V and 4 bases from J; bases unmatched to any gene: 12. Germline-derived CDR1 and CDR2 are MGHRA and YSYEKL. The CDR3 has 17 amino acids. The CDR3 DNA follows: TGCGCCAGCAGCCAAGCCGCCGGACAGGACACCTTCTATGGCTACACCTTC. Its translation is CASSQAAGQDTFYGYTF.

This clone was recorded a few times. The chain combines TRBV5-1 with TRBJ2-7, with 8 bases lining up with TRBD1. This CDR3 is built from 13 residues. V was clipped by 4 bases and J by 4 bases; unmatched bases: 4. Germline CDR1 is SGHRS and CDR2 is YFSETQ. The DNA for the CDR3 is TGCGCCAGCAGCACCGGACAGGGTTACGAGCAGTACTTC. Translating it yields CASSTGQGYEQYF.